The 9 T cell receptor beta chains presented below share a single source sample, sequenced in a study of blood T cell repertoires in COVID-19. TCRdb keeps only in-frame clones here, not all; method: immunoSEQ multiplex PCR. The sample gives around 130,000 clones, 84% of which show up once; around 13% is in the top ten. The sequenced sample was peripheral blood. Receptors were obtained from a woman younger than 45 who had recovered from COVID-19.

The chain is built from TRBV30 and TRBJ1-2; possibly TRBD1 for D (5 bases). Trimming shortened V by 3 bases and J by 0 bases, and 38 bases separated the two germline ends. This CDR3 is 23 amino acids long. Germline values: CDR1 GTSNPN, CDR2 SVGIG (reference sequence). The CDR3 sequence is CAWSLPRGVPVTTGRKANYGYTF. The CDR3 DNA follows: TGTGCCTGGAGCCTCCCCCGGGGGGTCCCAGTAACTACCGGACGGAAGGCTAACTATGGCTACACCTTC.

The V and J genes are TRBV11-2 and TRBJ2-5, with a weak D call TRBD1 (5 bases). The CDR3 is made up of 13 amino acids. The V end was cut by 3 bases, the J end by 6 bases, with 11 bases between. CDR1 is SGHAT, CDR2 FQNNGV, per germline. For the CDR3, the DNA is TGTGCCAGCAGCTTTGGGGCGGCGCAGACCCAGTACTTC. Amino acids: CASSFGAAQTQYF.

The chain is built from TRBV5-1 and TRBJ2-1; 8 positions match TRBD2. CDR3 size: 16 residues. Germline V gives CDR1 SGHRS, CDR2 YFSETQ. The V segment lost 4 bases and the J segment 0 bases; nucleotides outside the gene matches: 6. In DNA form, the CDR3 reads TGCGCCAGCAGCACCAGACTAGCGAGCTCCTACAATGAGCAGTTCTTC. This sequence encodes CASSTRLASSYNEQFF.

The rearrangement links TRBV5-4 to TRBJ1-2; 8 nucleotides agree with TRBD1. The trim removed 0 bases at V and 8 bases at J, leaving 6 bases unmatched. The germline V gene has CDR1 SGHNT and CDR2 YYREEE (reference sequence). The CDR3 contains 14 residues. The DNA for the CDR3 is TGTGCCAGCAGCTTGGATGGGACAGGTGTAGGCTACACCTTC. It encodes CASSLDGTGVGYTF.

As regards this clone: In the same sample, other DNA sequences code for this CDR3. The chain joins TRBV11-3 to TRBJ2-5, with D possibly matching TRBD1 (6 bases). This CDR3 has 14 amino acids. V was trimmed by 2 bases and J by 3 bases, leaving 10 bases between them. Germline V gene data show CDR1 as SGHNT and CDR2 as YENEEA. The CDR3, as DNA: TGTGCCAGCAGCTTAAGGGGGAAGGAAGAGACCCAGTACTTC. Its translation: CASSLRGKEETQYF.

The chain recombines TRBV5-1 with TRBJ2-7; 8 bases are a match to TRBD1. The CDR3 is made up of 14 amino acids. The germline CDR1 and CDR2 sequences are SGHRS and YFSETQ. V shed 2 bases and J 6 bases; nucleotides not matched to a gene: 7. CDR3 sequence reads: CASSLQGVLGEQYF. The CDR3 DNA reads as TGCGCCAGCAGCTTACAGGGGGTCCTGGGCGAGCAGTACTTC.

The chain recombines TRBV19 with TRBJ1-6; no clear D. The CDR3 has 13 amino acids. V was cut by 4 bases and J by 10 bases, with 11 bases left in between. Germline V lookup: CDR1 LNHDA, CDR2 SQIVND (reference sequence). The CDR3 here is CASSTPEGSPLHF. CDR3 nucleotide sequence: TGTGCCAGTAGTACCCCCGAGGGCTCACCCCTCCACTTT. The entire variable domain, with the rest obtained from reference TRBV19 and TRBJ1-6, is as follows: DGGITQSPKYLFRKEGQNVTLSCEQNLNHDAMYWYRQDPGQGLRLIYYSQIVNDFQKGDIAEGYSVSREKKESFPLTVTSAQKNPTAFYLCASSTPEGSPLHFGNGTRLTVT.

The chain couples TRBV30 to TRBJ1-5, with D unresolved. Germline loops: CDR1 GTSNPN, CDR2 SVGIG (reference sequence). The CDR3 runs 13 residues. V shed 0 bases and J shed 5 bases, with 8 bases lying between them. The CDR3 protein is CAWSVSLDQPQHF. The CDR3 region has the DNA TGTGCCTGGAGTGTTTCGCTAGATCAGCCCCAGCATTTT.

The gene calls are TRBV5-1 and TRBJ2-7; 7 positions agree with TRBD1. The CDR3 is made up of 14 amino acids. The trim removed 0 bases at V and 2 bases at J, leaving 2 bases unmatched. Germline loops: CDR1 SGHRS, CDR2 YFSETQ. CDR3: CASSLGGQPYEQYF. As DNA, the CDR3 is TGCGCCAGCAGCTTGGGGGGACAGCCCTACGAGCAGTACTTC.